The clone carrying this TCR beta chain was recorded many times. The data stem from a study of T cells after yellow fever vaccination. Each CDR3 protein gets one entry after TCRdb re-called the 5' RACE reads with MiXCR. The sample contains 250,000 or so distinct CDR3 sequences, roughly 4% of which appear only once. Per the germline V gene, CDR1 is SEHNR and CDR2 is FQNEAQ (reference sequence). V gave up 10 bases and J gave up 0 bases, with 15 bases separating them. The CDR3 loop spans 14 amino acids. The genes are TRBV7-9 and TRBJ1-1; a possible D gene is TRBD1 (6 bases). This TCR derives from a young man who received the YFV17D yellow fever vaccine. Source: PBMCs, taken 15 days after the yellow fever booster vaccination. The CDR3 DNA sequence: TGTGCCACGGGACATCGCCCCATGAACACTGAAGCTTTCTTT. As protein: CATGHRPMNTEAFF.